Listed below are T cell receptor beta chains from one sample, sequenced in a study of blood T cells in healthy people across ages. TCRdb re-called the 5' RACE reads with MiXCR, one entry per CDR3 protein. This table has 1.5 million to 2 million distinct CDR3 sequences, roughly 50% appearing once. Sequences were obtained from blood. Receptor source: a woman between 40 and 50 years old in good health. The CDR3 runs from the conserved cysteine through the conserved F or W. The order of the fields is V gene, D gene, clone size, J gene, CDR3 DNA, CDR3 protein. The D gene is left open where the match is weak. Clone size is given for some rows only: seen once, a few or many times, or a class if the clone is expanded.

TRBV7-2	-	-	TRBJ2-5	TGTGCCAGCAGTGGGGGCTTCTGGGACCAAGAGACCCAGTACTTC	CASSGGFWDQETQYF
TRBV5-1	-	once	TRBJ2-6	TGCGCCAGCAGCTTGTTAAATGGACACGGGAGCTCCGGGGCCAACGTCCTGACTTTC	CASSLLNGHGSSGANVLTF
TRBV4-2	TRBD1	-	TRBJ2-1	TGTGCCAGCAGCCACACGATTCGAAGGACAGGGGGGTACAATGAGCAGTTCTTC	CASSHTIRRTGGYNEQFF
TRBV10-3	-	-	TRBJ2-7	TGTGCCATCAGTGAGCGGGTGCTTGGGTACGAGCAGTACTTC	CAISERVLGYEQYF
TRBV29-1	-	-	TRBJ2-7	TGCAGCGGTTCTAGCGACTACGAGCAGTACTTC	CSGSSDYEQYF
TRBV12-3/TRBV12-4	-	-	TRBJ1-1	TGTGCCAGCGGACGGACACAGAACACTGAAGCTTTCTTT	CASGRTQNTEAFF
TRBV29-1	-	-	TRBJ1-1	TGCAGCGGAAACACGGTCCATGAAGCTTTCTTT	CSGNTVHEAFF
TRBV5-1	TRBD2	-	TRBJ2-4	TGCGCCAGCAGCTTGGCGGGGGGTAACGAGCGGTACTTT	CASSLAGGNERYF
TRBV12-3/TRBV12-4	-	-	TRBJ2-4	TGTGCCAGCAGTTCACAGGGAAATTCGGACATTCAGTACTTC	CASSSQGNSDIQYF
TRBV25-1	TRBD1	few	TRBJ1-2	TGTGCCAGCAGTGCCGGGACAGGGGGCAGCTATGGCTACACCTTC	CASSAGTGGSYGYTF
TRBV4-3	-	many	TRBJ1-2	TGCGCCAGCAGCCAAGATCGGGGGGGATATGGCTACACCTTC	CASSQDRGGYGYTF
TRBV10-2	TRBD2	-	TRBJ2-3	TGCGCCAGCAGTGAGTCGACTACGGGGGGGCCGCATACGCAGTATTTT	CASSESTTGGPHTQYF
TRBV25-1	-	-	TRBJ2-3	TGTGCCAGCAGATCAGGGGCGGTCACAGATACGCAGTATTTT	CASRSGAVTDTQYF
TRBV24-1	-	-	TRBJ1-2	TGTGCCACCAGTGGCGAGGACGGAAACTATGGCTACACCTTC	CATSGEDGNYGYTF
TRBV5-1	TRBD1	-	TRBJ1-4	TGCGCCAGCAGCTTTTCACAGGGGCTGGCCGTTGAAAAACTGTTTTTT	CASSFSQGLAVEKLFF
TRBV7-8	-	-	TRBJ2-7	TGTGCCAGCAGCTTAGACAGGGTAGCCAAACTCCGCGGATCGTACGAGCAGTACTTC	CASSLDRVAKLRGSYEQYF
TRBV28	TRBD1	-	TRBJ2-4	TGTGCCAGCATCCATGGACAGGGCAGTCACATTCAGTACTTC	CASIHGQGSHIQYF
TRBV3-1	-	-	TRBJ1-4	TGTGCCAGCAGCCAACCAGGTTCATCAACTAATGAAAAACTGTTTTTT	CASSQPGSSTNEKLFF
TRBV4-1	-	-	TRBJ1-4	TGCGCCAGCAGCCAGGCCGACGGCTCAGCTAATGAAAAACTGTTTTTT	CASSQADGSANEKLFF
TRBV4-3	-	-	TRBJ2-3	TGCGCCAGCAGCCAAGGGCTCCCCCCGACGACAGATACGCAGTATTTT	CASSQGLPPTTDTQYF
TRBV7-2	TRBD2	few	TRBJ2-3	TGTGCCAGCAGACCCCAATCCGCGGGGGTAGATACGCAGTATTTT	CASRPQSAGVDTQYF
TRBV12-3/TRBV12-4	-	-	TRBJ1-5	TGTGCCAGCAGTTCGGGGGACACAAATAGCAATCAGCCCCAGCATTTT	CASSSGDTNSNQPQHF
TRBV7-9	TRBD1	-	TRBJ1-2	TGTGCCAGCAGCTTGGTGGAGGGGGCGCATGGCTACACCTTC	CASSLVEGAHGYTF
TRBV5-1	-	-	TRBJ2-3	TGCGCCAGCAGCTTGGAAGGGACTGTCCAAGATACGCAGTATTTT	CASSLEGTVQDTQYF
TRBV24-1	-	once	TRBJ1-2	TGTGCCACCAGTGAATCGAAACAGGGCAGCCATGGCTACACCTTC	CATSESKQGSHGYTF
TRBV7-9	-	-	TRBJ1-2	TGTGCCAGCAGCCCCGGGGGCCCTTATGGCTACACCTTC	CASSPGGPYGYTF
TRBV7-2	-	-	TRBJ2-3	TGTGCCAGCAGCTTACTAGCGCTCCGCACAGATACGCAGTATTTT	CASSLLALRTDTQYF